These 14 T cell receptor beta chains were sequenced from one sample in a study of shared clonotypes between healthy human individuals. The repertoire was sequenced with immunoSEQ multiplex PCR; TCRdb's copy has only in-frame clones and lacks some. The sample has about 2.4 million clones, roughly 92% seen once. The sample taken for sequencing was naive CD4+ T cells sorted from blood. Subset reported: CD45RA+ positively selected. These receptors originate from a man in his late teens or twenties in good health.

CDR3 protein: CAISPAGGRPERETQYF. The CDR3 DNA sequence: TGTGCCATCAGTCCAGCGGGAGGAAGGCCCGAAAGGGAGACCCAGTACTTC. The J gene is TRBJ2-5, the V gene TRBV10-3; 9 bases map to TRBD2. V lost 5 bases to trimming and J lost 5 bases; unmatched junction nucleotides: 15. This CDR3 has 17 amino acids. The germline gives CDR1 ENHRY, CDR2 SYGVKD.

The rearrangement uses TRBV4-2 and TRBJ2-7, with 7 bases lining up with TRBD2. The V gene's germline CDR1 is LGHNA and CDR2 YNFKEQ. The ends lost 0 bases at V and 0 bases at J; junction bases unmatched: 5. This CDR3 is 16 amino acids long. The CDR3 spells CASSQDYLAVSYEQYF. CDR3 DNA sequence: TGTGCCAGCAGCCAAGACTACCTAGCGGTCTCCTACGAGCAGTACTTC.

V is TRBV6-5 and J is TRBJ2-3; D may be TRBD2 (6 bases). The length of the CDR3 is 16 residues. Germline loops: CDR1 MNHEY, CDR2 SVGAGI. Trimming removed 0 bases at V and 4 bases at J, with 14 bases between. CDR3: CASSYSASVSADTQYF. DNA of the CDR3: TGTGCCAGCAGTTACTCCGCTAGCGTCAGTGCAGATACGCAGTATTTT.

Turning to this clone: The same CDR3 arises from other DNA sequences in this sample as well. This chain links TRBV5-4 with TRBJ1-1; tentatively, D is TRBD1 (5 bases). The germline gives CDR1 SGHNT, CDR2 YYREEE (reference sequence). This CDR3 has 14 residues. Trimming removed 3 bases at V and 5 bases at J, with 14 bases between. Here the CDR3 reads CASSSTGGVTEAFF. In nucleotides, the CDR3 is TGTGCCAGCAGCTCCACCGGGGGAGTGACTGAAGCTTTCTTT.

The CDR3 region is CASSEQASQPQHF. DNA of the CDR3: TGTGCCAGCAGTGAACAGGCCAGTCAGCCCCAGCATTTT. The chain couples TRBV6-1 to TRBJ1-5; the D is unclear. The germline CDR1 and CDR2 sequences are MNHNS and SASEGT. V lost 2 bases and J lost 6, with 8 bases in between. CDR3 length: 13 residues.

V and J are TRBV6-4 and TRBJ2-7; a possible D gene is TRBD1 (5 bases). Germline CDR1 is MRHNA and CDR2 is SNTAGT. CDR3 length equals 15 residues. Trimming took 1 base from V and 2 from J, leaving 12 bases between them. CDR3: CASSDCEDKPYEQYF. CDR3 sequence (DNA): TGTGCCAGCAGTGACTGCGAGGACAAGCCCTACGAGCAGTACTTC.

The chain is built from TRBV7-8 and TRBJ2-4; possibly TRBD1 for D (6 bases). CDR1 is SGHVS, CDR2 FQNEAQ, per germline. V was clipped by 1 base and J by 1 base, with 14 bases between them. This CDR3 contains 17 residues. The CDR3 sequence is CASSLDRDFLAKNIQYF. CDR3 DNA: TGTGCCAGCAGCTTAGACAGGGATTTTCTGGCCAAAAACATTCAGTACTTC. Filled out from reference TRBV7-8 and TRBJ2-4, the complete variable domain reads GAGVSQSPRYKVAKRGQDVALRCDPISGHVSLFWYQQALGQGPEFLTYFQNEAQLDKSGLPSDRFFAERPEGSVSTLKIQRTQQEDSAVYLCASSLDRDFLAKNIQYFGAGTRLSVL.

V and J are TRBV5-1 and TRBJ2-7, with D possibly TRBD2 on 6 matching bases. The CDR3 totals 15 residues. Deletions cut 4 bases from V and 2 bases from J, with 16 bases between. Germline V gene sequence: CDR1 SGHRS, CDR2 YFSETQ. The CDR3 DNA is TGCGCCAGCAGCCCCCGTGGCGGGAAAACCTACGAGCAGTACTTC. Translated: CASSPRGGKTYEQYF.

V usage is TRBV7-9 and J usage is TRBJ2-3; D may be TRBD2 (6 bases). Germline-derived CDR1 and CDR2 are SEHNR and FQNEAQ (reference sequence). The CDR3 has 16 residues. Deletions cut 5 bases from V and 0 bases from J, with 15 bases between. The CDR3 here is CASSPPGVGSTDTQYF. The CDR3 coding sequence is TGTGCCAGCAGCCCCCCGGGAGTTGGTAGCACAGATACGCAGTATTTT. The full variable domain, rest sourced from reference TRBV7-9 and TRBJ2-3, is DTGVSQNPRHKITKRGQNVTFRCDPISEHNRLYWYRQTLGQGPEFLTYFQNEAQLEKSRLLSDRFSAERPKGSFSTLEIQRTEQGDSAMYLCASSPPGVGSTDTQYFGPGTRLTVL.

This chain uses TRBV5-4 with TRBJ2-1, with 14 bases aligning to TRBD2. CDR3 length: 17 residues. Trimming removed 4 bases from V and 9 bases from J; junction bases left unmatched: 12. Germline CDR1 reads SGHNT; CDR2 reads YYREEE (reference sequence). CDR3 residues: CASSPPGLAGVFSEQFF. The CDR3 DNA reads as TGTGCCAGCAGCCCCCCGGGACTAGCGGGAGTTTTTTCTGAGCAGTTCTTC.

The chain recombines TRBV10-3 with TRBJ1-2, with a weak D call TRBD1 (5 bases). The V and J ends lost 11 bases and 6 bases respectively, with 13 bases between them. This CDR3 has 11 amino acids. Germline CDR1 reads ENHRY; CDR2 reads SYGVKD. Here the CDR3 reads CAVGGGDGYTF. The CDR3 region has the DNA TGTGCCGTCGGGGGTGGCGATGGCTACACCTTC.

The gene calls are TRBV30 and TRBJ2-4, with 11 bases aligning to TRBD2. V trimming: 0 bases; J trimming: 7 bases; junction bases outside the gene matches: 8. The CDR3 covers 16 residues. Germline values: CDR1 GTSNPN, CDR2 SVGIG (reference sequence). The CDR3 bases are TGTGCCTGGAGTGTAACTAGCGGGAGTAAGGGGAACATTCAGTACTTC. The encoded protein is CAWSVTSGSKGNIQYF.

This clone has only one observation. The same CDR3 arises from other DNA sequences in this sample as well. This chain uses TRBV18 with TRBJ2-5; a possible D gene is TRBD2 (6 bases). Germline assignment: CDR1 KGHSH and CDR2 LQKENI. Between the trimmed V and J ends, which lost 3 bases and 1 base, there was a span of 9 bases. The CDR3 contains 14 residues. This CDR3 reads CASSPAGLQETQYF. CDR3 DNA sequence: TGTGCCAGCTCACCGGCGGGGCTCCAAGAGACCCAGTACTTC.

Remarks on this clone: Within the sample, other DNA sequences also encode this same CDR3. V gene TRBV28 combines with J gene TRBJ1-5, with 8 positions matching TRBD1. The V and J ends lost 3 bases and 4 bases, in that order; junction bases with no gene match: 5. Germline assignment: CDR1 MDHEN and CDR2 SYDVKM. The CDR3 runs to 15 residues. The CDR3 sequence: CASSLGTGGNQPQHF. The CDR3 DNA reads TGTGCCAGCAGTTTGGGCACAGGGGGAAATCAGCCCCAGCATTTT.